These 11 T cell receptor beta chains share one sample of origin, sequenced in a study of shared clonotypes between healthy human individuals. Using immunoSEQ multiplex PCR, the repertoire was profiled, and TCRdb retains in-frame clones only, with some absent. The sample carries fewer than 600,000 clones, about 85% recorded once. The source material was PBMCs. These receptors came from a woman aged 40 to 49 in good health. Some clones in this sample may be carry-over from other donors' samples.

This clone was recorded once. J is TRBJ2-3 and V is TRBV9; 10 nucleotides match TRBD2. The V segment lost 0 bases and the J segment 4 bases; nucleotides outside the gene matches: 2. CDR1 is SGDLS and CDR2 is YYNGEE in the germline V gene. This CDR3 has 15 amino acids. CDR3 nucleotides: TGTGCCAGCAGCGTAGCTAGCGGGAGCTCAGATACGCAGTATTTT. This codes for CASSVASGSSDTQYF. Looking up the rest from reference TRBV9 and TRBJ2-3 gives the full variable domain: DSGVTQTPKHLITATGQRVTLRCSPRSGDLSVYWYQQSLDQGLQFLIQYYNGEERAKGNILERFSAQQFPDLHSELNLSSLELGDSALYFCASSVASGSSDTQYFGPGTRLTVL.

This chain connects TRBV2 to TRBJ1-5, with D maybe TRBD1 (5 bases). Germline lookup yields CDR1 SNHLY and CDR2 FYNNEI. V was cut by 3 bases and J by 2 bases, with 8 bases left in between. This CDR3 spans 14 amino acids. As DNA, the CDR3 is TGTGCCAGCAGTGAGGGACCCGGCAATCAGCCCCAGCATTTT. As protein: CASSEGPGNQPQHF.

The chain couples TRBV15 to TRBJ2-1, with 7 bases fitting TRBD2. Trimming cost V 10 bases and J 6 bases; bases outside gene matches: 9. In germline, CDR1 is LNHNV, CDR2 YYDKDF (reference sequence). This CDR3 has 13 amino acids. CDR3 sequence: CAIGAGEFNEQFF. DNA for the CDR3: TGTGCCATAGGGGCGGGAGAGTTCAATGAGCAGTTCTTC.

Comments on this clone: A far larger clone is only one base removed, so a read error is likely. CDR3 amino acids: CAWKRLLYQETQYF. The CDR3 DNA reads as TGTGCCTGGAAGAGGCTCCTGTACCAAGAGACCCAGTACTTC. The rearrangement joins TRBV30 to TRBJ2-5; D gene uncertain. The CDR3 totals 14 residues. The V end was cut by 4 bases, the J end by 0 bases, with 12 bases between. Germline V gene sequence: CDR1 GTSNPN, CDR2 SVGIG (reference sequence).

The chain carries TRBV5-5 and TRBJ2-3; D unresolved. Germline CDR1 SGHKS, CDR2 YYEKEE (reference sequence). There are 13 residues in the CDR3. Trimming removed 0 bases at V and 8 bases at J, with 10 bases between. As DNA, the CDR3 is TGTGCCAGCAGCTTGGACCTCTTCGGTACGCAGTATTTT. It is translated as CASSLDLFGTQYF. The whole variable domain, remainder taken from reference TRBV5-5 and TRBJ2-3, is DAGVTQSPTHLIKTRGQQVTLRCSPISGHKSVSWYQQVLGQGPQFIFQYYEKEERGRGNFPDRFSARQFPNYSSELNVNALLLGDSALYLCASSLDLFGTQYFGPGTRLTVL.

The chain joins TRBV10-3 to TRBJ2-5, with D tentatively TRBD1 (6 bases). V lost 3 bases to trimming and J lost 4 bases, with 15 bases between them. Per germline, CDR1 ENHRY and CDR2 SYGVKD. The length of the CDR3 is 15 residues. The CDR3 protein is CAISDDRRTGETQYF. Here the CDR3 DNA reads TGTGCCATCAGTGATGACAGGCGGACTGGAGAGACCCAGTACTTC.

The CDR3 here is CASSTTGAGDTQYF. DNA for the CDR3: TGTGCCAGCAGCACGACAGGGGCCGGAGATACGCAGTATTTT. This sequence joins TRBV7-9 and TRBJ2-3; TRBD1 aligns across 8 bases. Per germline, CDR1 SEHNR and CDR2 FQNEAQ (reference sequence). The CDR3 extends over 14 amino acids. V was pared by 5 bases and J by 5 bases, with 6 bases of the junction left unmatched.

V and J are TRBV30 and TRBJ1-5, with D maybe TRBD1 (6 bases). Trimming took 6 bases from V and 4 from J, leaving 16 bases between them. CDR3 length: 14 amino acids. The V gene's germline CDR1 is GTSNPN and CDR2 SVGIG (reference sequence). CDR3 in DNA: TGTGCCTGTACCACAGGGAACCAAAATCAGCCCCAGCATTTT. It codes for CACTTGNQNQPQHF.

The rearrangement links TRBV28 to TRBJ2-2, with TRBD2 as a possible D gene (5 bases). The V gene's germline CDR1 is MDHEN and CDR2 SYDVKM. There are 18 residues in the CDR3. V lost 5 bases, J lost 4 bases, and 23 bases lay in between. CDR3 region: CASSPLTTYRARTGELFF. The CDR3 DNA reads TGTGCCAGCAGTCCCCTGACTACTTACCGGGCCCGCACCGGGGAGCTGTTTTTT.

Written as DNA, the CDR3 is TGTGCCAGCAGTTACCCTAACTATGGCTACACCTTC. It specifies CASSYPNYGYTF. The chain recombines TRBV6-6 with TRBJ1-2; D gene unclear. Germline lookup yields CDR1 MNHNY and CDR2 SVGAGI (reference sequence). The CDR3 spans 12 residues. The ends were cut back, 2 bases at V and 0 bases at J, with 1 base in the middle.

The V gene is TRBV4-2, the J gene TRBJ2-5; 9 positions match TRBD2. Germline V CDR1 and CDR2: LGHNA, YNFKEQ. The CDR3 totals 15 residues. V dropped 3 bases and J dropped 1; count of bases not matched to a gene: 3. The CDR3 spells CASSQVSGGQETQYF. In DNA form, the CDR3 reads TGTGCCAGCAGCCAGGTTAGCGGGGGCCAAGAGACCCAGTACTTC.